This entry lists 30 T cell receptor beta chains sequenced from one sample in a study of siplizumab effects on memory and regulatory T cells. Clones were read by immunoSEQ multiplex PCR, and TCRdb kept only the in-frame ones, dropping some. The sample gives 9,500 to 10,000 clones, roughly two fifths of which show up once; about 9.4% is in the top ten. Researchers cocultured the mixed lymphocyte reaction cells at 37°C for around 6 days. No antigen is known for these receptors. Sequencing was carried out using CFSE-low (dividing) CD4+ T cells sorted from an allogeneic mixed lymphocyte reaction. These receptors all stem from a human donor in good health; the cells came from an allogeneic mixed lymphocyte reaction.

This chain links TRBV29-1 with TRBJ2-1, with 8 nucleotides matching TRBD1. With 3 bases clipped from V and 7 bases from J, the junction kept 5 bases outside the gene matches. The CDR3 spans 13 residues. CDR1 SQVTM and CDR2 ANQGSEA come from the germline V gene. The DNA for the CDR3 is TGCAGCGTTGATGGGACAGGTATTAATGAGCAGTTCTTC. It codes for CSVDGTGINEQFF.

This chain links TRBV27 with TRBJ1-5; D is ambiguous. The CDR3 sequence is 16 residues long. V shed 5 bases and J shed 1 base, with 15 bases lying between them. Germline assignment: CDR1 MNHEY and CDR2 SMNVEV (reference sequence). The chain's CDR3 is CASSPDPRMSNQPQHF. Written as DNA, the CDR3 is TGTGCCAGCAGTCCCGATCCACGGATGAGCAATCAGCCCCAGCATTTT.

This clone was detected only a few times. The chain carries TRBV5-1 and TRBJ2-7, with 8 bases aligning to TRBD2. The germline V gene has CDR1 SGHRS and CDR2 YFSETQ. The CDR3 loop spans 13 amino acids. Trimming cost V 2 bases and J 2 bases; bases outside gene matches: 0. As DNA, the CDR3 is TGCGCCAGCAGCTTTAGCGGGACCTACGAGCAGTACTTC. Encoded protein: CASSFSGTYEQYF.

The chain links TRBV7-2 to TRBJ2-1; D gene unclear. The CDR3 loop spans 14 amino acids. Trimming cost V 3 bases and J 2 bases, with 8 bases left between them. Germline V CDR1 and CDR2: SGHTA, FQGNSA. DNA for the CDR3: TGTGCCAGCAGCTTGAATACCGCCTACAATGAGCAGTTCTTC. Amino acids: CASSLNTAYNEQFF.

By proportion, this clone is medium-sized. This chain links TRBV5-6 with TRBJ1-1; D is possibly TRBD1 (6 bases). Germline loops: CDR1 SGHDT, CDR2 YYEEEE. The CDR3 runs 15 residues. Trimming pared 3 bases from V and 6 bases from J, leaving 18 bases between. CDR3: CASSSRLGAVAEAFF. CDR3 coding DNA: TGTGCCAGCAGCTCCCGTTTGGGGGCTGTCGCTGAAGCTTTCTTT.

The table lists this clone with a few counts. V usage is TRBV5-1 and J usage is TRBJ2-3, with D maybe TRBD1 (6 bases). Trimming removed 0 bases from V and 2 bases from J, with 10 bases in between. The germline V gene encodes CDR1 SGHRS and CDR2 YFSETQ. The length of the CDR3 is 15 residues. The CDR3 DNA reads as TGCGCCAGCAGCTTGGCCGGGACACTCACAGATACGCAGTATTTT. This encodes CASSLAGTLTDTQYF.

There are a few counts of this clone. The rearrangement joins TRBV18 to TRBJ1-3; TRBD1 might be the D (5 bases). The CDR3 contains 13 residues. Germline values: CDR1 KGHSH, CDR2 LQKENI. V was trimmed by 6 bases and J by 3 bases, leaving 9 bases between them. CDR3 DNA sequence: TGTGCCAGCTCGCAGGGTGGTGGAAACACCATATATTTT. It is translated as CASSQGGGNTIYF.

This clone was detected once. The chain uses TRBV4-2 and TRBJ2-3; D unclear. Germline V gives CDR1 LGHNA, CDR2 YNFKEQ. CDR3 length: 13 residues. Trimming shortened V by 6 bases and J by 5 bases, and 12 bases separated the two germline ends. In DNA, the CDR3 is TGTGCCAGCAGTCTGTTTGGGTTAGATACGCAGTATTTT. It is translated as CASSLFGLDTQYF.

Comment on this clone: An end of the junction does not agree with germline; a read error may underlie this. V usage is TRBV5-4 and J usage is TRBJ2-2, with D uncertain. Germline V CDR1 and CDR2: SGHNT, YYREEE (reference sequence). CDR3 length: 13 amino acids. The CDR3 loop is CASSRLGTGELFF. In nucleotides, the CDR3 is TGCGCCAGCAGCCGGTTGGGCACCGGGGAGCTGTTTTTT. Full variable domain (rest looked up from reference TRBV5-4 and TRBJ2-2): ETGVTQSPTHLIKTRGQQVTLRCSSQSGHNTVSWYQQALGQGPQFIFQYYREEENGRGNFPPRFSGLQFPNYSSELNVNALELDDSALYLCASSRLGTGELFFGEGSRLTVL.

In this sample, this clone turned up a few times. This chain links TRBV5-1 with TRBJ2-5; D is undetermined. This CDR3 region has 13 residues. V lost 3 bases and J 0 bases, leaving 6 bases between the germline ends. Germline CDR1 and CDR2: SGHRS and YFSETQ. In nucleotides, the CDR3 is TGCGCCAGCAGCTCTACTAACCAAGAGACCCAGTACTTC. This sequence encodes CASSSTNQETQYF.

By its share, this clone is medium-sized. The J gene is TRBJ1-5, the V gene TRBV2; D is uncertain. Trimming pared 2 bases from V and 7 bases from J, leaving 9 bases between. This CDR3 is 13 amino acids long. CDR1 and CDR2 from the germline V gene are SNHLY and FYNNEI. In nucleotides, the CDR3 is TGTGCCAGCAGTGAATCGAGGGAGCAGCCCCAGCATTTT. Protein sequence: CASSESREQPQHF.

The chain employs TRBV4-2 and TRBJ2-1; D not certain. Trimming stripped 0 bases from V and 6 bases from J, with 12 bases between. Looked up from germline, CDR1 is LGHNA and CDR2 is YNFKEQ. The length of the CDR3 is 15 residues. CDR3 in amino acids: CASSQDRPTFNEQFF. The CDR3 DNA sequence: TGTGCCAGCAGCCAAGACAGGCCCACTTTCAATGAGCAGTTCTTC.

The genes are TRBV18 and TRBJ1-1, with unresolved D. Germline-derived CDR1 and CDR2 are KGHSH and LQKENI. The length of the CDR3 is 13 residues. Trimming pared 2 bases from V and 1 base from J, leaving 5 bases between. The CDR3 loop is CASSPMRNTEAFF. In nucleotides, the CDR3 is TGTGCCAGCTCACCAATGCGGAACACTGAAGCTTTCTTT.

In this sample, this clone turned up once. The chain couples TRBV5-6 to TRBJ1-1; D might be TRBD1 (5 bases). Germline V gives CDR1 SGHDT, CDR2 YYEEEE. V lost 2 bases to trimming and J lost 2 bases, with 10 bases between them. The CDR3 is made up of 14 amino acids. CDR3 in amino acids: CASSFQGLNTEAFF. The CDR3, as DNA: TGTGCCAGCAGCTTCCAGGGCCTAAACACTGAAGCTTTCTTT.

The chain has TRBV19 and TRBJ1-1; the D is unclear. Germline V gives CDR1 LNHDA, CDR2 SQIVND (reference sequence). The CDR3 consists of 15 residues. V was pared by 3 bases and J by 10 bases, with 21 bases between. CDR3 in amino acids: CASSISPGPFGGAFF. The CDR3 DNA is TGTGCCAGTAGTATCTCACCCGGCCCTTTTGGCGGAGCTTTCTTT.

This clone was recorded once. This sequence joins TRBV30 and TRBJ1-5; D is possibly TRBD1 (5 bases). Germline CDR1 is GTSNPN and CDR2 is SVGIG (reference sequence). The CDR3 has 14 residues. V lost 4 bases and J 4 bases, leaving 14 bases between the germline ends. The CDR3 DNA sequence: TGTGCCTGGACCAAATCGACAGTGAATCAGCCCCAGCATTTT. Translation: CAWTKSTVNQPQHF.

The chain employs TRBV30 and TRBJ1-2, with D possibly TRBD1 on 5 matching bases. Germline V lookup: CDR1 GTSNPN, CDR2 SVGIG (reference sequence). This CDR3 has 12 residues. CDR3 DNA: TGTGTCGCGGGACCTATTAACTATGGCTACACCTTC. It is translated as CVAGPINYGYTF.

The rearrangement uses TRBV4-2 and TRBJ1-5; D not certain. This CDR3 is 15 amino acids long. Germline V gene sequence: CDR1 LGHNA, CDR2 YNFKEQ. Trimming cost V 4 bases and J 4 bases, with 14 bases left between them. The CDR3 nucleotides read TGTGCCAGCAGCCGCACAATGTCGGGGAATCAGCCCCAGCATTTT. Translation: CASSRTMSGNQPQHF.

In this sample, this clone is medium-sized (0.01 to 0.1%). The V gene is TRBV4-2, the J gene TRBJ2-1; D may be TRBD1 or TRBD2 (5 bases each). Trimming cost V 4 bases and J 5 bases, with 9 bases left between them. Germline values: CDR1 LGHNA, CDR2 YNFKEQ. CDR3 length: 13 amino acids. CDR3 sequence (DNA): TGTGCCAGCAGCCCGGGGACCAACAATGAGCAGTTCTTC. Amino acid sequence: CASSPGTNNEQFF.

A few counts support this clone. The CDR3 reads CASSSIALHVTQYF. CDR3 nucleotide sequence: TGTGCCAGCAGCTCAATAGCGCTCCACGTGACCCAGTACTTC. The V call is TRBV28, the J call TRBJ2-5; weak D call: TRBD2 (5 bases). Germline V gene sequence: CDR1 MDHEN, CDR2 SYDVKM. Deletions cut 6 bases from V and 7 bases from J, with 18 bases between. The CDR3 runs 14 residues. Filled out from reference TRBV28 and TRBJ2-5, the complete variable domain reads DVKVTQSSRYLVKRTGEKVFLECVQDMDHENMFWYRQDPGLGLRLIYFSYDVKMKEKGDIPEGYSVSREKKERFSLILESASTNQTSMYLCASSSIALHVTQYFGPGTRLLVL.

The rearrangement links TRBV28 to TRBJ2-1; possibly TRBD1 for D (6 bases). The germline gives CDR1 MDHEN, CDR2 SYDVKM. The V and J ends lost 1 base and 7 bases respectively, with 17 bases between them. The CDR3 is 16 residues long. This CDR3 is CASSLSGAPLGNEQFF. In DNA, the CDR3 is TGTGCCAGCAGTTTATCAGGGGCGCCCCTAGGAAATGAGCAGTTCTTC.

As regards this clone: Other DNA sequences in this sample translate to the same CDR3. The rearrangement uses TRBV6-6 and TRBJ2-5, with D possibly TRBD2 on 5 matching bases. The V gene lost 9 bases and the J gene lost 1 base, with 21 bases spanning the gap. Per germline, CDR1 MNHNY and CDR2 SVGAGI (reference sequence). The CDR3 totals 16 residues. The CDR3 DNA reads as TGTGCCAGTAGCCAACGACCCAGCGGTCCCCAAGAGACCCAGTACTTC. It translates to CASSQRPSGPQETQYF.

The CDR3 region is CSVVGGEILSTDTQYF. The CDR3 nucleotides read TGCAGCGTTGTTGGAGGGGAGATTCTGAGCACAGATACGCAGTATTTT. This rearrangement joins TRBV29-1 to TRBJ2-3; TRBD2 might be the D (6 bases). The length of the CDR3 is 16 residues. Germline V gene sequence: CDR1 SQVTM, CDR2 ANQGSEA. Trimming left V 4 bases short and J 0 bases short, with 17 bases between.

The J gene is TRBJ1-4, the V gene TRBV7-8, with TRBD1 matching over 7 bases. Germline CDR1 is SGHVS and CDR2 is FQNEAQ. With 5 bases clipped from V and 6 bases from J, the junction kept 3 bases outside the gene matches. The CDR3 has 13 residues. CDR3 in amino acids: CASSRGTDEKLFF. The CDR3 bases are TGTGCCAGCAGCAGAGGGACAGATGAAAAACTGTTTTTT.

This clone was found a few times. DNA of the CDR3: TGTGCCAGCAGCCACTGGGCGGGGGCGGTTGGCTACACCTTC. It yields the protein CASSHWAGAVGYTF. The rearrangement links TRBV6-6 to TRBJ1-2; D might be TRBD1 (6 bases). Trimming pared 6 bases from V and 7 bases from J, leaving 18 bases between. The CDR3 spans 14 residues. The germline V gene has CDR1 MNHNY and CDR2 SVGAGI (reference sequence).

This clone is classed as medium-sized (0.01 to 0.1%). The chain has TRBV7-8 and TRBJ2-7, with TRBD2 as a possible D gene (5 bases). Germline values: CDR1 SGHVS, CDR2 FQNEAQ. CDR3 length: 14 amino acids. V shed 2 bases and J shed 3 bases, with 11 bases lying between them. CDR3 in DNA: TGTGCCAGCAGCTTACAACGGGGAAACTACGAGCAGTACTTC. Encoded protein: CASSLQRGNYEQYF.

This clone was found a few times. The rearrangement links TRBV6-1 to TRBJ2-1; D unresolved. CDR1 and CDR2 (germline): MNHNS, SASEGT. This CDR3 comprises 14 residues. V was pared by 6 bases and J by 2 bases, with 11 bases between. CDR3 sequence (DNA): TGTGCCAGCAGCGACTCATATGCCTACAATGAGCAGTTCTTC. Translation gives CASSDSYAYNEQFF.

This chain uses TRBV7-2 with TRBJ2-5; 15 bases line up with TRBD2. The CDR3 spans 15 residues. From germline, CDR1 is SGHTA and CDR2 FQGNSA. Trimming took 4 bases from V and 3 from J; bases not matched to a gene: 0. The CDR3 region is CASSWTSGREETQYF. In nucleotides, the CDR3 is TGTGCCAGCAGCTGGACTAGCGGGAGGGAAGAGACCCAGTACTTC.

The chain has TRBV5-1 and TRBJ2-2; D may be TRBD2 (5 bases). This CDR3 contains 10 residues. The ends were cut back, 7 bases at V and 8 bases at J, with 6 bases in the middle. Looked up from germline, CDR1 is SGHRS and CDR2 is YFSETQ. CDR3 region: CASGEGELFF. Written as DNA, the CDR3 is TGCGCCAGCGGGGAGGGGGAGCTGTTTTTT.

This clone has more than one count but fewer than ten. V is TRBV9 and J is TRBJ2-3, with TRBD2 matching 7 bases. V lost 4 bases, J lost 2 bases, and 16 bases stayed unmatched. Germline CDR1 reads SGDLS; CDR2 reads YYNGEE. The CDR3 runs to 18 residues. The CDR3 DNA sequence: TGTGCCAGCAGCCCCCGACGCGGGAGTAACCACAACACAGATACGCAGTATTTT. This sequence encodes CASSPRRGSNHNTDTQYF. The variable domain in full, with the rest retrieved from reference TRBV9 and TRBJ2-3, is DSGVTQTPKHLITATGQRVTLRCSPRSGDLSVYWYQQSLDQGLQFLIQYYNGEERAKGNILERFSAQQFPDLHSELNLSSLELGDSALYFCASSPRRGSNHNTDTQYFGPGTRLTVL.